The clone carrying this T cell receptor (beta chain) was picked up many times. The sample is drawn from a study of CD8 T cells in ankylosing spondylitis. TCRdb redid the calling of the 5' RACE reads with MiXCR, one entry per CDR3 protein. This table has 200,000 to 250,000 distinct CDR3 sequences, 10% appearing once. After removal of 0 bases from V and 7 bases from J, the junction contained 5 bases not matched to a gene. Germline assignment: CDR1 SGHRS and CDR2 YFSETQ. The CDR3 is made up of 14 amino acids. The rearrangement links TRBV5-1 to TRBJ1-1; 8 bases align to TRBD1. Sequencing input: blood, either unsorted or a sorted T cell fraction (not recorded which). This sequence originates from a male donor with ankylosing spondylitis or in good health (not recorded which). The CDR3 reads CASSLDRGSGEAFF. The CDR3 bases are TGCGCCAGCAGCTTGGACAGGGGGTCAGGTGAAGCTTTCTTT.